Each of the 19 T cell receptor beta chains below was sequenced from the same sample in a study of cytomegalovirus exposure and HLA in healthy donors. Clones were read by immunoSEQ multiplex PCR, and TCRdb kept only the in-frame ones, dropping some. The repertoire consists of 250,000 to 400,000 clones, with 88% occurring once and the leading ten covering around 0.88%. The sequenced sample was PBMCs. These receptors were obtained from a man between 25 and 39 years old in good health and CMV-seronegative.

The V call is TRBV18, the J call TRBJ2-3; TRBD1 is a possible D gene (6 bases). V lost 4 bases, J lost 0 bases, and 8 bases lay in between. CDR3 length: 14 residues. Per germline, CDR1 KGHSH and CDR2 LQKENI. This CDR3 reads CASSRQGSTDTQYF. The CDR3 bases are TGTGCCAGCTCACGGCAGGGGAGCACAGATACGCAGTATTTT.

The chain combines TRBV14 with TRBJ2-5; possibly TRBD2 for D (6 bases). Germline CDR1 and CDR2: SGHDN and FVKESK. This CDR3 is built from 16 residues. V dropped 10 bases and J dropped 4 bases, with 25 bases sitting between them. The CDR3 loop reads CATSAVGRGGGETQYF. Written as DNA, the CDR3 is TGTGCCACCTCAGCCGTCGGGCGGGGAGGAGGAGAGACCCAGTACTTC.

CDR3 loop: CASGAGLAGASWNEQFF. Here the CDR3 DNA reads TGCGCCAGCGGTGCGGGACTAGCGGGAGCCTCCTGGAATGAGCAGTTCTTC. The chain uses TRBV10-2 and TRBJ2-1, with TRBD2 matching 14 bases. There are 17 residues in the CDR3. V gave up 8 bases and J gave up 7 bases; unmatched junction bases: 13. Germline V lookup: CDR1 WSHSY, CDR2 SAAADI.

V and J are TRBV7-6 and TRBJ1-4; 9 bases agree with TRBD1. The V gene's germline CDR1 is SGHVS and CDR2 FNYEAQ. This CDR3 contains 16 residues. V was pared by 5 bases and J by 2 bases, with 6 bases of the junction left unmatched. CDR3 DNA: TGTGCCAGCAGCCCAATACAGGGGGCTACTAATGAAAAACTGTTTTTT. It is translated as CASSPIQGATNEKLFF. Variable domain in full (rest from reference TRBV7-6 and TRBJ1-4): GAGVSQSPRYKVTKRGQDVALRCDPISGHVSLYWYRQALGQGPEFLTYFNYEAQQDKSGLPNDRFSAERPEGSISTLTIQRTEQRDSAMYRCASSPIQGATNEKLFFGSGTQLSVL.

CDR3 sequence reads: CASSSKTGGNEQYF. Here the CDR3 DNA reads TGTGCCAGCAGCTCAAAGACAGGGGGCAACGAGCAGTACTTC. The rearrangement uses TRBV7-2 and TRBJ2-7, with TRBD1 matching 10 bases. The CDR3 length is 14 residues. Trimming removed 4 bases from V and 5 bases from J; junction bases left unmatched: 5. Germline V gives CDR1 SGHTA, CDR2 FQGNSA.

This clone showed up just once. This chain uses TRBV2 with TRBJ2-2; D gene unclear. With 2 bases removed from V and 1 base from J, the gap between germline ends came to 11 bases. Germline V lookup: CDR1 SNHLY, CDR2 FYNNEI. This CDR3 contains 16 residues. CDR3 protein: CASSEYSARNTGELFF. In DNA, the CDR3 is TGTGCCAGCAGTGAATACTCTGCCCGGAACACCGGGGAGCTGTTTTTT.

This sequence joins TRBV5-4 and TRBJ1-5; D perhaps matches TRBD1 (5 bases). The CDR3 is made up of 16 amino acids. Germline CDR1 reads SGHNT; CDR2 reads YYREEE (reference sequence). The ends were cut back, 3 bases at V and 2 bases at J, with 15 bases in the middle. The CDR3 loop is CASSSQGGVGNQPQHF. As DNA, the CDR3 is TGTGCCAGCAGCTCGCAGGGAGGTGTTGGCAATCAGCCCCAGCATTTT.

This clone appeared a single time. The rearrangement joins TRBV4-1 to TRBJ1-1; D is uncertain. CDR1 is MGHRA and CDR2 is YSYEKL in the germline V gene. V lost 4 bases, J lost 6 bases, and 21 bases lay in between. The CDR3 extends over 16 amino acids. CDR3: CASSPPDDLMGAEAFF. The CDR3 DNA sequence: TGCGCCAGCAGCCCACCGGATGACCTAATGGGCGCTGAAGCTTTCTTT.

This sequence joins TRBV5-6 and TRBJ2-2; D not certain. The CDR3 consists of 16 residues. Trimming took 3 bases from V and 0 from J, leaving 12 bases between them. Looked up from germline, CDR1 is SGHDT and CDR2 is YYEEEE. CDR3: CASSWYQATNTGELFF. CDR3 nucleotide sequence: TGTGCCAGCAGCTGGTATCAGGCTACGAACACCGGGGAGCTGTTTTTT.

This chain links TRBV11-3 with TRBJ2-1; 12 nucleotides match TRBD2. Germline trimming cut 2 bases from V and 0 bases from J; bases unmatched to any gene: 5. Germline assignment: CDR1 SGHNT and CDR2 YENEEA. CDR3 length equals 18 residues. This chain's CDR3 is CASSLTSGGWSSYNEQFF. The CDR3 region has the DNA TGTGCCAGCAGCTTAACTAGCGGGGGGTGGAGCTCCTACAATGAGCAGTTCTTC.

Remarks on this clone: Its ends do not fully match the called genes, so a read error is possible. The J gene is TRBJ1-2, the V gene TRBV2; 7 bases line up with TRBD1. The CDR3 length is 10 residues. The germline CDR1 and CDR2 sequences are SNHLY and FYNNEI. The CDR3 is CASLRRDSSF. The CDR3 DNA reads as TGTGCCAGCTTACGCCGGGACAGTAGTTTC.

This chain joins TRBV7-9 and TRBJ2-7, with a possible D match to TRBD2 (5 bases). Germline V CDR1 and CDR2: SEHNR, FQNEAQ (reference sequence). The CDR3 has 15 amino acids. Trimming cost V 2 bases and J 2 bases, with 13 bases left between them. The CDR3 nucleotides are TGTGCCAGCAGCTTACGGGCCAGAGGGACCTACGAGCAGTACTTC. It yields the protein CASSLRARGTYEQYF.

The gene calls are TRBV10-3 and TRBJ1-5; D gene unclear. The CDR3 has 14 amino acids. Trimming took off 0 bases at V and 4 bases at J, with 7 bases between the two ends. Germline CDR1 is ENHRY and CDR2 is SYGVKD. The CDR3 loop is CAISESTGNQPQHF. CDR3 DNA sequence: TGTGCCATCAGTGAGTCCACGGGGAATCAGCCCCAGCATTTT.

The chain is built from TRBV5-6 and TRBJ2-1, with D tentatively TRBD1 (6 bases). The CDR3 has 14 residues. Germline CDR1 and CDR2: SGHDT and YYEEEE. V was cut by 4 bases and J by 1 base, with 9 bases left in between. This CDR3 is CASSLQGSYNEQFF. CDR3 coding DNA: TGTGCCAGCAGCCTACAGGGATCCTACAATGAGCAGTTCTTC. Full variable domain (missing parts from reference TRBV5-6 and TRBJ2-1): DAGVTQSPTHLIKTRGQQVTLRCSPKSGHDTVSWYQQALGQGPQFIFQYYEEEERQRGNFPDRFSGHQFPNYSSELNVNALLLGDSALYLCASSLQGSYNEQFFGPGTRLTVL.

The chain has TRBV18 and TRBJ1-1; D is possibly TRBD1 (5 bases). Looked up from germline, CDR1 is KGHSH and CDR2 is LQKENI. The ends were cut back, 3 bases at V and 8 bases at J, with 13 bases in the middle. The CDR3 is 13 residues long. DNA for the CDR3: TGTGCCAGCTCACCGGTCCAGGGAGGGGAAGCTTTCTTT. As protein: CASSPVQGGEAFF.

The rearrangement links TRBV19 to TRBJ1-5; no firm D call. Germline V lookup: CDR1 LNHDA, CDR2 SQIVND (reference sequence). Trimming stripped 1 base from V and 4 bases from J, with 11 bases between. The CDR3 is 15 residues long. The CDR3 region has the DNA TGTGCCAGTAGTATAGTTGGAGCCCCAAATCAGCCCCAGCATTTT. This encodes CASSIVGAPNQPQHF. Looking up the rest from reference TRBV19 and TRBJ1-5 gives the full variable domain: DGGITQSPKYLFRKEGQNVTLSCEQNLNHDAMYWYRQDPGQGLRLIYYSQIVNDFQKGDIAEGYSVSREKKESFPLTVTSAQKNPTAFYLCASSIVGAPNQPQHFGDGTRLSIL.

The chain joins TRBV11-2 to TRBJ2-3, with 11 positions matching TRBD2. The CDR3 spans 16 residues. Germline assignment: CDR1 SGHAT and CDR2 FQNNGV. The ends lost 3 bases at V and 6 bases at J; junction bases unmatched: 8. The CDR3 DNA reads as TGTGCCAGCAGCTTTAGCGGGGGGGCCCTTGCGGATACGCAGTATTTT. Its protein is CASSFSGGALADTQYF.

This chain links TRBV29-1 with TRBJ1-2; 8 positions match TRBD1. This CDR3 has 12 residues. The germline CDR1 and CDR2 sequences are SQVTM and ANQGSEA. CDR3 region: CRSGGRLLGYTF. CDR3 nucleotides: TGCAGGTCAGGGGGCCGCTTACTTGGCTACACCTTC.

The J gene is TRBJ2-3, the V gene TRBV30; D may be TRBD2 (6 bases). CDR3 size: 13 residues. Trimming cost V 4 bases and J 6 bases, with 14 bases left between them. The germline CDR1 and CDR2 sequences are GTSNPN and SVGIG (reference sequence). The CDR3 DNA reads TGTGCCTGGAACTGGGACCGGGAGGATACGCAGTATTTT. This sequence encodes CAWNWDREDTQYF.